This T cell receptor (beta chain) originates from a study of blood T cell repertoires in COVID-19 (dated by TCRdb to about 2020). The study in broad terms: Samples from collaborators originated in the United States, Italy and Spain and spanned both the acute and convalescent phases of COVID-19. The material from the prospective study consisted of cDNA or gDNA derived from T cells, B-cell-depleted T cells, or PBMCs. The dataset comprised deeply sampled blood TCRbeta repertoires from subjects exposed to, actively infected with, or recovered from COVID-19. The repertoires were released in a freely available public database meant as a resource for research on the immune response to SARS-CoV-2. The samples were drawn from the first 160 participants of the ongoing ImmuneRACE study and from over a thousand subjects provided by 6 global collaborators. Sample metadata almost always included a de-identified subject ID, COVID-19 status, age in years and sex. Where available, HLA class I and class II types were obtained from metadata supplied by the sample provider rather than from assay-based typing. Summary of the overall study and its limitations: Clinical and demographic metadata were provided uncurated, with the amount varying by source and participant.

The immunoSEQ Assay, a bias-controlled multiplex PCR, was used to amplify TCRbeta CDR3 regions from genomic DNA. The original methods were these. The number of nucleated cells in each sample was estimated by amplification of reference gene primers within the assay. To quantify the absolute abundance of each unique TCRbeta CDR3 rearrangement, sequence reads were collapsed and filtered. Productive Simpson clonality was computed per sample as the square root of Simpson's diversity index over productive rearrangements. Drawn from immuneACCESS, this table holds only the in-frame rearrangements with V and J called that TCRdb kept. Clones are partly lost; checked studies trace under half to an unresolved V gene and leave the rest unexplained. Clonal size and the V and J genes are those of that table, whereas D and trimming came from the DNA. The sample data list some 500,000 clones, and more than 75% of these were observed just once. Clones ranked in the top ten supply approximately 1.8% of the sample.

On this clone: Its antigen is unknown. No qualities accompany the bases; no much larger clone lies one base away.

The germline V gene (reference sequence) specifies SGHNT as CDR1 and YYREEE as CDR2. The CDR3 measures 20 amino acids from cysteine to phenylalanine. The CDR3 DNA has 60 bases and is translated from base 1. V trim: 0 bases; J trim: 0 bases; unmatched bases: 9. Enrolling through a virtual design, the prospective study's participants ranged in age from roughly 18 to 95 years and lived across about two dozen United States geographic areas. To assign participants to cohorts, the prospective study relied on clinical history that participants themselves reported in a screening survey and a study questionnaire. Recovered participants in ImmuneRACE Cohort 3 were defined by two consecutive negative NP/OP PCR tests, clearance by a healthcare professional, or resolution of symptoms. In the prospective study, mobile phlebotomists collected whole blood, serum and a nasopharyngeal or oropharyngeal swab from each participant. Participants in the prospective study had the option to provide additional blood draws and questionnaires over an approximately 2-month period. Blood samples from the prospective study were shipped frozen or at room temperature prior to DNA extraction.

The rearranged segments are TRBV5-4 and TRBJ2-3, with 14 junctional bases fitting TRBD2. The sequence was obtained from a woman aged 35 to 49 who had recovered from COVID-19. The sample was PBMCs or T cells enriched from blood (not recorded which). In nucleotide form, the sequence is TGTGCCAGCAGCTTGGGACTAGCGGGAGGGCCCTCCCCTAGCACAGATACGCAGTATTTT. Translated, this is CASSLGLAGGPSPSTDTQYF.